The clone carrying this T cell receptor (beta chain) was detected only a few times. As yet, its antigen is unknown. This entry belongs to a study of T cells after yellow fever vaccination. Notes on the study in general: The study noted that FACS-sorted repertoires could contain abundant clonotypes contaminating from the bulk population. Subsequent to the booster, the majority of primary-vaccination clones reappeared (about 97% CD4, about 90% CD8).

This CDR3 spans 14 amino acids. Germline-derived CDR1 and CDR2 are SEHNR and FQNEAQ (reference sequence). J was trimmed by 2 bases and V by 5 bases; bases with no gene match: 3. Template switching with 5'RACE generated the TCR cDNA and added a universal primer site and UMIs. TCRdb called the 5' RACE reads again in MiXCR, with one record for every CDR3 protein. The sample yields about 340,000 distinct CDR3 sequences, approximately 12% seen once. Material: CD4+ T cells sorted from PBMCs, obtained 15 days after the yellow fever booster vaccination. The chain uses TRBV7-9 and TRBJ2-7; 10 nucleotides match TRBD1. The TCR was taken from a man aged 18 to 30 who received the YFV17D yellow fever vaccine. The CDR3 DNA sequence: TGTGCCAGCAGCCCCGGACAGGGGGCCTACGAGCAGTACTTC. Its translation is CASSPGQGAYEQYF.